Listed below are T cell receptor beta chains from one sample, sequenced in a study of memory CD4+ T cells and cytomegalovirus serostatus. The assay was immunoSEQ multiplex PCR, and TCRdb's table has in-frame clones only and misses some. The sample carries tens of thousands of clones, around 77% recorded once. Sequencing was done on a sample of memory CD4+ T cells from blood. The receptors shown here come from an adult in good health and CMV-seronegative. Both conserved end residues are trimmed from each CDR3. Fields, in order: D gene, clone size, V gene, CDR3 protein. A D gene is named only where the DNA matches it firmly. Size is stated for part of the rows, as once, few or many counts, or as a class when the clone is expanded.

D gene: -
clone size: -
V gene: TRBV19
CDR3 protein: ASTLPGLNTEAF

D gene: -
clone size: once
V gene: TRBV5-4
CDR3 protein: ASSSAPENEQF

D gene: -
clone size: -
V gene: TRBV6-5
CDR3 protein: ASRDSTVHGYT

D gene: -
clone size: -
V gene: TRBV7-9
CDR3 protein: ASSRRGLEAYEQY

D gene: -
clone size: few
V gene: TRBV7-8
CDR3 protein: ASSLERFNYGYT

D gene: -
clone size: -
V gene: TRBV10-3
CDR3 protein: AISRDSQETQY

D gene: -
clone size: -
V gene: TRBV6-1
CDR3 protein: ASSLVGTEAF

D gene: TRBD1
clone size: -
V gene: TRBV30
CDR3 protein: AWTQGQGYNEQF

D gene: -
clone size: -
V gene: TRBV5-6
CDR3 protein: ASSFYSYNTEAF

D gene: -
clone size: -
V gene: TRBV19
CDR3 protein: ASSRQETQY

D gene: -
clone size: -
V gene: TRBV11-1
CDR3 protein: ASSLALGSMNTEAF

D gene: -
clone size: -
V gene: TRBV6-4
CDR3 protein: ASSDSVTSSTEQF

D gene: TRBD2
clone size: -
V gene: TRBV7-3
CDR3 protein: ASSLGRLAGVRGEQY

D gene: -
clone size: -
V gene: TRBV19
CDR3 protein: ASTGGFGVSGNQPQH

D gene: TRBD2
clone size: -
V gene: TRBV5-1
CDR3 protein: ASRLAGTSGRSSYEQY

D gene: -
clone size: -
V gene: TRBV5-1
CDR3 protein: ASSLDRVETEAF

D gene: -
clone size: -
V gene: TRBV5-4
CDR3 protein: ASSSRGATIYNEQF

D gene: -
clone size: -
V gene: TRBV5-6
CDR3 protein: ASSLAREWNQPQH